This T cell receptor beta chain was obtained from a study of blood T cell repertoires in COVID-19. Study-level background: Specimens from acute and convalescent COVID-19 originated in the United States, Italy and Spain. PBMCs, B-cell-depleted T cells, or T cells were the source of the cDNA or gDNA that made up the material.

The assay was immunoSEQ multiplex PCR, and TCRdb's table has in-frame clones only and misses some. The sample consists of over 350,000 clones, about 85% of them appearing once. Those enrolled, adults aged roughly 18 to 100 years, came from roughly 23 US areas. The sequenced sample consisted of PBMCs or T cells enriched from blood (not recorded which). The TCR originated in a woman between 18 and 29 years old with acute COVID-19.

The CDR3 DNA reads as TGTGCCAGCGGAATACAGGGGGCGCTTTACACTGAAGCTTTCTTT. It translates to CASGIQGALYTEAFF. This sequence joins TRBV5-8 and TRBJ1-1; 9 bases map to TRBD1. The J segment lost 3 bases and the V segment lost 7 bases, leaving 10 bases of the junction unmatched. This CDR3 comprises 15 residues. CDR1 and CDR2 (germline): SGHTS, YDEGEE.